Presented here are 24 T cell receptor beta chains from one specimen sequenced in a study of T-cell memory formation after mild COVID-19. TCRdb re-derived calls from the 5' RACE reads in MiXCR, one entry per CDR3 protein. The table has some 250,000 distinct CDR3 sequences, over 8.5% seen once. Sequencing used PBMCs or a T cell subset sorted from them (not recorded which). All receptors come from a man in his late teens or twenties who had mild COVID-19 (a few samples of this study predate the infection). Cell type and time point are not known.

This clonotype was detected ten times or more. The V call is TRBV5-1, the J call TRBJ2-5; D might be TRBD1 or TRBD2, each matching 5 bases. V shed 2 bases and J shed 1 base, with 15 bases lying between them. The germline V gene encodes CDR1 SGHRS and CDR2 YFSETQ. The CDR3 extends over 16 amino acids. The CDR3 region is CASSFRDELSQETQYF. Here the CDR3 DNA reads TGCGCCAGCAGCTTCCGGGACGAGCTTTCCCAAGAGACCCAGTACTTC.

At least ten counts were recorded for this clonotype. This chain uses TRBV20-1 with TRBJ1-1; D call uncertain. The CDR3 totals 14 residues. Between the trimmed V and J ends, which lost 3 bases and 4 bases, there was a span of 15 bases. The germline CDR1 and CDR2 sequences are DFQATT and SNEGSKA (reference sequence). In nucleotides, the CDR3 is TGCAGTGCTAGCATGGGAGGGATGGGCACTGAAGCTTTCTTT. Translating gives CSASMGGMGTEAFF.

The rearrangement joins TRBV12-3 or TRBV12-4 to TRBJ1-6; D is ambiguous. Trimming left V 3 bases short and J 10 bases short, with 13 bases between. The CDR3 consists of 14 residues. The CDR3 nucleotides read TGTGCCAGCAGTTTTCCCTCTCTGGGCTCACCCCTCCACTTT. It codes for CASSFPSLGSPLHF.

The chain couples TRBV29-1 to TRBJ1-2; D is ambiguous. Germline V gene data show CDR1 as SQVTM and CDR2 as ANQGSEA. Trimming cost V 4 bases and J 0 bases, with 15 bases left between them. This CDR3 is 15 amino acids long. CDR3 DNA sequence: TGCAGCGTTGCCCCGGGGAGGCCAGCTAACTATGGCTACACCTTC. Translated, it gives CSVAPGRPANYGYTF.

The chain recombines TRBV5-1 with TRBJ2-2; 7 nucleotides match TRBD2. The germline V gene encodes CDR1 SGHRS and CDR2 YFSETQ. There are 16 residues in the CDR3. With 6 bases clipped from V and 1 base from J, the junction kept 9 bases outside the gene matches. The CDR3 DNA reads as TGCGCCAGCACACGAGCGGGATTACAGAACACCGGGGAGCTGTTTTTT. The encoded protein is CASTRAGLQNTGELFF.

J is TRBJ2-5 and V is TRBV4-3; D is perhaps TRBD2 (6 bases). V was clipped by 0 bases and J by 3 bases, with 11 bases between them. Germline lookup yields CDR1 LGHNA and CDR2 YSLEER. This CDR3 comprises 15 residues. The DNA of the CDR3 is TGCGCCAGCAGCCAAGATGCGGGGTCAGAAGAGACCCAGTACTTC. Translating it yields CASSQDAGSEETQYF.

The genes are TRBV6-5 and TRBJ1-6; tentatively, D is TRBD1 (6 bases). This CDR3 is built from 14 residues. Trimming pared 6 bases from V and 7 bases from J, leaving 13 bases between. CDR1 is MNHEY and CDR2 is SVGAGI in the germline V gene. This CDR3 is CASSNRVGNSPLHF. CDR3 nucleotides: TGTGCCAGCAGCAACAGGGTGGGCAATTCACCCCTCCACTTT.

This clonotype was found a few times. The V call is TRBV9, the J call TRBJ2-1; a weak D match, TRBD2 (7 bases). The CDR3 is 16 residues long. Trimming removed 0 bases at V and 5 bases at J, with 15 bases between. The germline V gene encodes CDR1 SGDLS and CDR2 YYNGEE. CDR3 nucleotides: TGTGCCAGCAGCGTAGGGACCAGCGGGGACAACAATGAGCAGTTCTTC. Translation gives CASSVGTSGDNNEQFF.

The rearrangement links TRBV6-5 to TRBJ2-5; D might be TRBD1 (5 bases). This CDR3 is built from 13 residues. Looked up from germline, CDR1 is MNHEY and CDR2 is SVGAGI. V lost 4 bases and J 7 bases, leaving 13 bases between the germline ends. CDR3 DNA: TGTGCCAGCAGTTTTCAGGGTATAGGGACCCAGTACTTC. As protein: CASSFQGIGTQYF.

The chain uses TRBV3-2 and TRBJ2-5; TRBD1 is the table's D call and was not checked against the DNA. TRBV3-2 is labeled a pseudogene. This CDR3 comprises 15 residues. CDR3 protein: CASSPGQGGPETQYF. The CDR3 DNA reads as TGTGCCAGCAGCCCGGGACAGGGTGGGCCGGAGACCCAGTACTTC.

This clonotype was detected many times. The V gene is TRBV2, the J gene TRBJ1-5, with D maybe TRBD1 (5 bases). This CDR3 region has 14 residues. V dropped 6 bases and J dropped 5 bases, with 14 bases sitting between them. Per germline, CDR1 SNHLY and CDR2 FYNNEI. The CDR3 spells CASSYDRPHQPQHF. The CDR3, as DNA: TGTGCCAGCAGCTACGACAGACCCCATCAGCCCCAGCATTTT.

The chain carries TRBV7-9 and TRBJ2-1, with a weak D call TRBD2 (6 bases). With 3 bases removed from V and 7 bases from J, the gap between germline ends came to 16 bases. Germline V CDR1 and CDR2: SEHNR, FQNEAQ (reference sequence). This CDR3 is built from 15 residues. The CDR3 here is CASSFPGLRANEQFF. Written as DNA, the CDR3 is TGTGCCAGCAGCTTCCCGGGACTGCGAGCAAATGAGCAGTTCTTC.

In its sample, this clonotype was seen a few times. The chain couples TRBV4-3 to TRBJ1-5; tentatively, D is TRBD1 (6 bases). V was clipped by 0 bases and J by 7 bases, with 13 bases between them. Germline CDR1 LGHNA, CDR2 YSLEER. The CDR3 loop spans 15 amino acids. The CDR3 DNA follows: TGCGCCAGCAGCCAAGATGGGCAGGGGAGGCAGCCCCAGCATTTT. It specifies CASSQDGQGRQPQHF.

The CDR3: CASIRGSEQFF. The CDR3 nucleotides are TGTGCCAGTATCAGGGGGAGTGAGCAGTTCTTC. The V call is TRBV19, the J call TRBJ2-1; 7 bases are shared with TRBD1. With 7 bases clipped from V and 9 bases from J, the junction kept 3 bases outside the gene matches. This CDR3 is 11 amino acids long. Germline assignment: CDR1 LNHDA and CDR2 SQIVND (reference sequence).

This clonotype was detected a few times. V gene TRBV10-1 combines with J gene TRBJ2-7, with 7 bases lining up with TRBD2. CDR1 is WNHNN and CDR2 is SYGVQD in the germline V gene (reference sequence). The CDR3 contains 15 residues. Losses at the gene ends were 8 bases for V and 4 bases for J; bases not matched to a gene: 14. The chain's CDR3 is CASHRGEGFLYEQYV. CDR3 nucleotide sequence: TGCGCCAGCCACCGGGGGGAAGGTTTTTTGTACGAGCAGTACGTC.

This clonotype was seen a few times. Here the CDR3 DNA reads TGTGCCAGTAGTATTAACGCGGGCGGGGGCATAGATACGCAGTATTTT. It is translated as CASSINAGGGIDTQYF. J is TRBJ2-3 and V is TRBV19, with a weak D call TRBD2 (7 bases). The CDR3 is made up of 16 amino acids. The V gene lost 3 bases and the J gene lost 5 bases, with 18 bases spanning the gap. Per germline, CDR1 LNHDA and CDR2 SQIVND (reference sequence).

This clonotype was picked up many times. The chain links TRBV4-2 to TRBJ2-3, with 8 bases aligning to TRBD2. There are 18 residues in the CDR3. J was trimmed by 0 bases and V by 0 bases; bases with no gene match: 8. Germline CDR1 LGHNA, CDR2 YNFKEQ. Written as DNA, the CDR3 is TGTGCCAGCAGCCAAGATTTTTCTCGCGGGGGGAGCACAGATACGCAGTATTTT. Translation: CASSQDFSRGGSTDTQYF.

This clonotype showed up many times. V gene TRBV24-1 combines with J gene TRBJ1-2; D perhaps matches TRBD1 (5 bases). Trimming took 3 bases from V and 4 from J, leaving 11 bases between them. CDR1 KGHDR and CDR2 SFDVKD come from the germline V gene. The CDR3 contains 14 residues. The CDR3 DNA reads TGTGCCACCAGTGATCTCGACAGTCGCTATGGCTACACCTTC. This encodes CATSDLDSRYGYTF.

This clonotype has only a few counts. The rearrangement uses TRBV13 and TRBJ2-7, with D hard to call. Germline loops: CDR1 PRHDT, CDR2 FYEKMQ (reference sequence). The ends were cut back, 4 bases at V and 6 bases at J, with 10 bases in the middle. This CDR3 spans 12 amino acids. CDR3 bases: TGTGCCAGCAGCTCCCGTGGGCGCGAGCAGTACTTC. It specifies CASSSRGREQYF.

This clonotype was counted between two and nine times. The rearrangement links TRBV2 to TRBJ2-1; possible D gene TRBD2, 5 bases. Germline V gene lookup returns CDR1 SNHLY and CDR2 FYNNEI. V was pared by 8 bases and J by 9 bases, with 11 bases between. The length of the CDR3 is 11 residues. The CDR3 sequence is CASRVRGEQFF. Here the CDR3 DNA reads TGTGCCAGCCGGGTCCGGGGTGAGCAGTTCTTC.

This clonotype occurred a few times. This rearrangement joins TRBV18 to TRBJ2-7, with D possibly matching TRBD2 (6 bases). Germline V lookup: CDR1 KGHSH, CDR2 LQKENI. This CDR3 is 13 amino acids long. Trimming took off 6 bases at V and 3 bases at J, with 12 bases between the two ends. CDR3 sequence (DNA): TGTGCCAGCTCGCCGGCGGGGATCTACGAGCAGTACGTC. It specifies CASSPAGIYEQYV.

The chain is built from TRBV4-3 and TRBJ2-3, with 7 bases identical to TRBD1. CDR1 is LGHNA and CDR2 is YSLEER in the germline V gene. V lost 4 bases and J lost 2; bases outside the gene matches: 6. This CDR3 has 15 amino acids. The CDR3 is CASSLGTDTTDTQYF. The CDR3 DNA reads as TGCGCCAGCAGCCTAGGGACAGACACCACAGATACGCAGTATTTT.

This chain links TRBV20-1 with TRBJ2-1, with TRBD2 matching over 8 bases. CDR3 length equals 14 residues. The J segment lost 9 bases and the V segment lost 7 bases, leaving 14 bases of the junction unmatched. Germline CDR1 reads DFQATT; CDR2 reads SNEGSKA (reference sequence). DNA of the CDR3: TGCAGTGTCACGGCGGGGGGCCGGTTCGGTGAGCAGTTCTTC. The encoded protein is CSVTAGGRFGEQFF.

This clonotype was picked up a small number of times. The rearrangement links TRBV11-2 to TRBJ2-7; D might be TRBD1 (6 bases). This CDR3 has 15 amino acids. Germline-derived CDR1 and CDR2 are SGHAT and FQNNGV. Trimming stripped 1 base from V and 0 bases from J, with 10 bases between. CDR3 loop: CASSLVDRSSYEQYF. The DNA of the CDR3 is TGTGCCAGCAGCTTAGTGGACAGAAGCTCCTACGAGCAGTACTTC.